This T cell receptor beta chain was captured by sequencing in a study of blood T cell repertoires in COVID-19. Turning to the study itself: Material from acute and convalescent COVID-19 was sourced from the United States, Italy and Spain.

V gave up 6 bases and J gave up 2 bases; unmatched junction bases: 3. This CDR3 spans 13 amino acids. Germline CDR1 MDHEN, CDR2 SYDVKM. Sequencing used immunoSEQ multiplex PCR; TCRdb keeps in-frame clones, though not all of them. The repertoire holds 65,000 to 90,000 clones, with about 82% as singletons. The sequence was collected from a man aged 50 or older with active COVID-19. This chain uses TRBV28 with TRBJ1-2, with 7 bases lining up with TRBD1. The material sequenced was peripheral blood. CDR3 region: CASSLDRNYGYTF. The DNA for the CDR3 is TGTGCCAGCAGCCTGGACAGGAACTATGGCTACACCTTC.